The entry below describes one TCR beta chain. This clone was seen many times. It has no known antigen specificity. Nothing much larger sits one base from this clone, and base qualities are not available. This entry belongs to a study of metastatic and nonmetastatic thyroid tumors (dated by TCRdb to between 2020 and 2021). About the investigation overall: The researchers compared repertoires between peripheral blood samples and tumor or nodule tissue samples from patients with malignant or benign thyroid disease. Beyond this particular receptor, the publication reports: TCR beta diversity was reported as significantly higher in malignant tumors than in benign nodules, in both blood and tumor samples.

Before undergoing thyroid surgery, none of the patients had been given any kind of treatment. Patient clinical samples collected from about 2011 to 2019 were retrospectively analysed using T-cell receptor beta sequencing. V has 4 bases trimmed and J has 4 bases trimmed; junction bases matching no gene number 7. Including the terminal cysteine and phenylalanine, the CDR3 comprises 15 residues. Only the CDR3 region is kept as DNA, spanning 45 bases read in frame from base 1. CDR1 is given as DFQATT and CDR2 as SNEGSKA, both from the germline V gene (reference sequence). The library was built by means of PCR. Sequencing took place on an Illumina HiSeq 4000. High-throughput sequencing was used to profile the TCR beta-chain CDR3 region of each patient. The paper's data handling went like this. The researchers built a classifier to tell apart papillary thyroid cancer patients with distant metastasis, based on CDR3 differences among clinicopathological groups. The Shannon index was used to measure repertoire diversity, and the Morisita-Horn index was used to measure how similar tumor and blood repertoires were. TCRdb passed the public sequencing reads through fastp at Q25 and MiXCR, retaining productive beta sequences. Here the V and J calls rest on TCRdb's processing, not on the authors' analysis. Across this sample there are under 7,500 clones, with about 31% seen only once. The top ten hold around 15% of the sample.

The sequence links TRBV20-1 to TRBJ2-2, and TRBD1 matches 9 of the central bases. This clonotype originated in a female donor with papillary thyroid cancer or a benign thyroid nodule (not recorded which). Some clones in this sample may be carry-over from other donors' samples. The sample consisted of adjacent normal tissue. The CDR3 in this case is CSAKTGGAGTGELFF. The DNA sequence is TGCAGTGCTAAAACAGGGGGCGCGGGCACCGGGGAGCTGTTTTTT.